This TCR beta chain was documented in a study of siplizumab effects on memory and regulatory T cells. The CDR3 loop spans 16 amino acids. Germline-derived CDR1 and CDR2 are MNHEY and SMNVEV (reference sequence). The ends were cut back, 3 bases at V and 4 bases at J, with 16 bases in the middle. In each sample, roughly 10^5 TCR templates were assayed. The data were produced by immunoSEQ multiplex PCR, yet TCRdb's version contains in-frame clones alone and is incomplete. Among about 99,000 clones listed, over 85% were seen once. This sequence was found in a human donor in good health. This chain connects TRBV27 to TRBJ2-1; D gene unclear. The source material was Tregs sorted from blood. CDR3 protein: CASSLLPLSDYNEQFF. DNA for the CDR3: TGTGCCAGCAGTTTGTTACCGCTATCAGATTACAATGAGCAGTTCTTC.